Below are 31 T cell receptor beta chains sequenced from a single sample in a study of cytomegalovirus exposure and HLA in healthy donors. The primer mix had 60 Vbeta and 13 Jbeta primers. The method was immunoSEQ multiplex PCR; TCRdb's version includes in-frame clones alone and lacks a portion of them. The sample contains 52,000 or so clones, 77% of which appear only once. Sequencing was performed on PBMCs. These receptors came from a woman aged 35 to 49 in good health and CMV-seropositive.

The V and J genes are TRBV27 and TRBJ2-7; 7 nucleotides match TRBD1. The germline CDR1 and CDR2 sequences are MNHEY and SMNVEV (reference sequence). J lost 2 bases, V lost 6 bases, and 7 bases had no gene match. CDR3 length equals 14 residues. DNA of the CDR3: TGTGCCAGCAGGCCGGGACAGACCCCCTACGAGCAGTACTTC. Its protein product is CASRPGQTPYEQYF.

This sequence joins TRBV2 and TRBJ2-5; a weak D match, TRBD1 (5 bases). The CDR3 sequence is 16 residues long. V was pared by 1 base and J by 4 bases, with 16 bases between. In germline, CDR1 is SNHLY, CDR2 FYNNEI. The CDR3 nucleotides are TGTGCCAGCAGTGAAGGGGAAGGGGTGCCCCGAGAGACCCAGTACTTC. Its translation: CASSEGEGVPRETQYF. Full variable domain (outside the CDR3, taken from reference TRBV2 and TRBJ2-5): EPEVTQTPSHQVTQMGQEVILRCVPISNHLYFYWYRQILGQKVEFLVSFYNNEISEKSEIFDDQFSVERPDGSNFTLKIRSTKLEDSAMYFCASSEGEGVPRETQYFGPGTRLLVL.

The genes are TRBV9 and TRBJ1-4, with TRBD1 as a possible D gene (5 bases). Trimming stripped 1 base from V and 5 bases from J, with 12 bases between. The germline V gene encodes CDR1 SGDLS and CDR2 YYNGEE. The CDR3 is 15 amino acids. The CDR3 DNA sequence: TGTGCCAGCAGCGTACGGGCAGGGATGAATGAAAAACTGTTTTTT. This encodes CASSVRAGMNEKLFF.

The rearrangement uses TRBV29-1 and TRBJ2-2; 13 nucleotides align to TRBD2. With V trimmed by 5 bases and J by 4 bases, 4 bases remained unmatched. CDR1 and CDR2 (germline): SQVTM, ANQGSEA. The CDR3 runs 15 residues. The CDR3 reads CSVTSGGVGTGELFF. CDR3 sequence (DNA): TGCAGCGTTACTAGCGGGGGGGTCGGCACCGGGGAGCTGTTTTTT.

Concerning this clone: The sample holds other DNA sequences that translate to the same CDR3. The chain is built from TRBV9 and TRBJ2-7, with D uncertain. Germline CDR1 SGDLS, CDR2 YYNGEE. The CDR3 contains 14 residues. V dropped 0 bases and J dropped 1 base, with 8 bases sitting between them. Here the CDR3 reads CASSVGGSSYEQYF. CDR3 coding DNA: TGTGCCAGCAGCGTAGGCGGATCTTCCTACGAGCAGTACTTC.

The genes are TRBV7-3 and TRBJ2-3; 7 nucleotides line up with TRBD2. CDR3 length: 14 residues. With 5 bases clipped from V and 3 bases from J, the junction kept 5 bases outside the gene matches. Germline loops: CDR1 SGHTA, CDR2 FQGTGA. CDR3 nucleotides: TGTGCCAGCAGCCTGGGAGGGAAAACAGATACGCAGTATTTT. Protein sequence: CASSLGGKTDTQYF.

The J gene is TRBJ2-7, the V gene TRBV27, with 7 positions matching TRBD1. V dropped 9 bases and J dropped 3; count of bases not matched to a gene: 5. Germline CDR1 and CDR2: MNHEY and SMNVEV (reference sequence). This CDR3 region has 12 residues. The CDR3 reads CASGDRFYEQYF. In DNA form, the CDR3 reads TGTGCCAGTGGGGACAGATTCTACGAGCAGTACTTC.

This clone appeared a single time. The J gene is TRBJ2-2, the V gene TRBV7-6, with 10 bases that match TRBD1. Germline V gives CDR1 SGHVS, CDR2 FNYEAQ. The CDR3 covers 17 residues. The V segment lost 5 bases and the J segment 5 bases; nucleotides outside the gene matches: 11. The CDR3: CASSPKPRDRGTGELFF. In nucleotides, the CDR3 is TGTGCCAGCAGCCCGAAACCTAGGGACAGGGGTACCGGGGAGCTGTTTTTT.

This clone was picked up one time. This chain links TRBV15 with TRBJ2-7; 9 bases are a match to TRBD1. This CDR3 is 14 amino acids long. Germline lookup yields CDR1 LNHNV and CDR2 YYDKDF (reference sequence). J lost 5 bases, V lost 0 bases, and 2 bases had no gene match. This chain's CDR3 is CATSRERDRDEQYF. CDR3 DNA: TGTGCCACCAGCAGAGAGAGGGACAGGGACGAGCAGTACTTC.

This chain uses TRBV19 with TRBJ2-1; TRBD2 might be the D (5 bases). Germline V gene sequence: CDR1 LNHDA, CDR2 SQIVND (reference sequence). This CDR3 is built from 12 residues. V lost 5 bases, J lost 9 bases, and 11 bases lay in between. The chain's CDR3 is CASSLGRGEQFF. CDR3 sequence (DNA): TGTGCCAGTAGTCTCGGTCGGGGTGAGCAGTTCTTC.

This chain links TRBV4-1 with TRBJ1-1; D is possibly TRBD1 (5 bases). The CDR3 loop spans 14 amino acids. The V gene lost 5 bases and the J gene lost 2 bases, with 12 bases spanning the gap. Germline V gene lookup returns CDR1 MGHRA and CDR2 YSYEKL. The CDR3 is CASSLDRSNTEAFF. The CDR3 bases are TGCGCCAGCAGCTTAGACAGATCTAACACTGAAGCTTTCTTT.

The rearrangement joins TRBV5-4 to TRBJ2-1, with D maybe TRBD2 (5 bases). The germline V and J ends were trimmed by 4 bases and 5 bases, with 10 bases remaining between them. The germline V gene has CDR1 SGHNT and CDR2 YYREEE (reference sequence). CDR3 length equals 13 residues. The CDR3 loop is CASSLTGNNEQFF. CDR3 DNA sequence: TGTGCCAGCAGCCTGACGGGAAACAATGAGCAGTTCTTC.

V is TRBV5-1 and J is TRBJ2-7, with D perhaps TRBD1 (6 bases). Per germline, CDR1 SGHRS and CDR2 YFSETQ. The CDR3 runs 16 residues. Trimming removed 4 bases from V and 6 bases from J, with 23 bases in between. Written as DNA, the CDR3 is TGCGCCAGCAGCCCGTACCGGTCCGGGACACAAGCCGAGCAGTACTTC. This gives the protein CASSPYRSGTQAEQYF.

V is TRBV5-4 and J is TRBJ1-2, with D tentatively TRBD1 (5 bases). The V end was cut by 4 bases, the J end by 8 bases, with 18 bases between. CDR1 is SGHNT, CDR2 YYREEE, per germline (reference sequence). The length of the CDR3 is 14 residues. CDR3 in DNA: TGTGCCAGCAGCCAGACGGGGGAAGGGAGGGGCTACACCTTC. Its translation is CASSQTGEGRGYTF.

The chain is built from TRBV25-1 and TRBJ1-2, with a possible D match to TRBD1 (6 bases). Germline V CDR1 and CDR2: MGHDK, SYGVNS. Trimming stripped 2 bases from V and 10 bases from J, with 14 bases between. The CDR3 sequence is 13 residues long. CDR3 sequence: CASSELGGADYTF. The CDR3 coding sequence is TGTGCCAGCAGTGAACTTGGGGGGGCGGACTACACCTTC.

This clone occurred a few times. CDR3 residues: CASSPLGTGANYGYTF. The CDR3 DNA is TGTGCCAGCAGCCCCCTAGGGACAGGCGCTAACTATGGCTACACCTTC. The rearrangement uses TRBV5-8 and TRBJ1-2; 8 bases line up with TRBD1. This CDR3 is 16 amino acids long. Germline-derived CDR1 and CDR2 are SGHTS and YDEGEE. With V trimmed by 4 bases and J by 0 bases, 8 bases remained unmatched. Using reference TRBV5-8 and TRBJ1-2 for the parts outside the CDR3, the full variable domain is EAGVTQSPTHLIKTRGQQATLRCSPISGHTSVYWYQQALGLGLQFLLWYDEGEERNRGNFPPRFSGRQFPNYSSELNVNALELEDSALYLCASSPLGTGANYGYTFGSGTRLTVV.

The V gene is TRBV2, the J gene TRBJ1-2; D perhaps matches TRBD1 (5 bases). CDR3 size: 11 residues. The germline gives CDR1 SNHLY, CDR2 FYNNEI. V lost 4 bases, J lost 10 bases, and 10 bases lay in between. The CDR3 DNA sequence: TGTGCCAGCAGTGCAGGACACCCCTACACCTTC. Protein sequence: CASSAGHPYTF.

The sample holds a few counts of this clone. The chain's CDR3 is CASSPSPDRTYGYTF. In nucleotides, the CDR3 is TGTGCCAGCTCACCATCCCCGGACAGAACTTATGGCTACACCTTC. The V gene is TRBV18, the J gene TRBJ1-2; D perhaps matches TRBD1 (6 bases). Germline loops: CDR1 KGHSH, CDR2 LQKENI. Between the trimmed V and J ends, which lost 2 bases and 5 bases, there was a span of 15 bases. The CDR3 has 15 residues.

There are a few counts of this clone. J is TRBJ2-1 and V is TRBV6-5; 9 bases fit TRBD2. Germline V gene data show CDR1 as MNHEY and CDR2 as SVGAGI. This CDR3 is 16 amino acids long. V shed 2 bases and J 1 base; nucleotides not matched to a gene: 3. CDR3 sequence (DNA): TGTGCCAGCAGTTACCTGAGCGGGGGGTCCTACAATGAGCAGTTCTTC. Its translation: CASSYLSGGSYNEQFF.

V is TRBV27 and J is TRBJ1-3, with no clear D. Per germline, CDR1 MNHEY and CDR2 SMNVEV (reference sequence). Trimming cost V 5 bases and J 4 bases, with 12 bases left between them. CDR3 length: 14 amino acids. The CDR3 nucleotides are TGTGCCAGCAGTCGAAGCGGCTACGGAAACACCATATATTTT. It yields the protein CASSRSGYGNTIYF.

The chain is built from TRBV9 and TRBJ2-7; weak D call: TRBD1 (5 bases). V lost 8 bases and J 3 bases, leaving 18 bases between the germline ends. The germline V gene has CDR1 SGDLS and CDR2 YYNGEE. The CDR3 totals 14 residues. The CDR3 nucleotides read TGTGCCAGTTCCTCCGGTGGAAGGGGCTACGAGCAGTACTTC. This encodes CASSSGGRGYEQYF.

The chain carries TRBV5-1 and TRBJ2-3; D remains unclear. The V and J ends lost 6 bases and 1 base respectively, with 9 bases between them. The germline CDR1 and CDR2 sequences are SGHRS and YFSETQ. The CDR3 has 13 amino acids. CDR3 sequence (DNA): TGCGCCAGCATCGCCAGCGGCACAGATACGCAGTATTTT. As protein: CASIASGTDTQYF.

The V call is TRBV19, the J call TRBJ2-1; the match to TRBD1 covers 9 bases. CDR3 size: 13 residues. V trimming: 9 bases; J trimming: 5 bases; junction bases outside the gene matches: 5. CDR1 and CDR2 (germline): LNHDA, SQIVND (reference sequence). CDR3 DNA sequence: TGTGCCAGCGGGGACAGGGCAGACAATGAGCAGTTCTTC. Amino acid sequence: CASGDRADNEQFF.

The chain uses TRBV10-3 and TRBJ1-5; TRBD1 agrees at 8 bases. Per the germline V gene, CDR1 is ENHRY and CDR2 is SYGVKD. J lost 7 bases, V lost 2 bases, and 4 bases had no gene match. The CDR3 has 14 amino acids. The CDR3 region has the DNA TGTGCCATCAGTGAGGGTACAGGGGGGCAGCCCCAGCATTTT. It translates to CAISEGTGGQPQHF.

This chain joins TRBV19 and TRBJ2-7, with D maybe TRBD2 (6 bases). The CDR3 runs 14 residues. V was pared by 5 bases and J by 1 base, with 12 bases between. CDR1 and CDR2 from the germline V gene are LNHDA and SQIVND (reference sequence). The DNA of the CDR3 is TGTGCCAGTAGTCGGGAGACAGCATCCTACGAGCAGTACTTC. Protein product: CASSRETASYEQYF.

The J gene is TRBJ1-5, the V gene TRBV10-1, with 8 bases aligning to TRBD1. The CDR3 is 13 amino acids. The V and J ends lost 10 bases and 4 bases, in that order; junction bases with no gene match: 6. Germline V gives CDR1 WNHNN, CDR2 SYGVQD (reference sequence). The CDR3, as DNA: TGCGCCAATTCGGGACAGGTGAATCAGCCCCAGCATTTT. It translates to CANSGQVNQPQHF.

The chain recombines TRBV9 with TRBJ2-2, with D possibly matching TRBD1 (5 bases). V was pared by 0 bases and J by 0 bases, with 9 bases between. CDR1 is SGDLS, CDR2 YYNGEE, per germline. This CDR3 is 16 amino acids long. CDR3 DNA sequence: TGTGCCAGCAGCGTAGTTCGGACAACGAACACCGGGGAGCTGTTTTTT. Encoded protein: CASSVVRTTNTGELFF. The variable domain in full, completed from reference TRBV9 and TRBJ2-2, reads DSGVTQTPKHLITATGQRVTLRCSPRSGDLSVYWYQQSLDQGLQFLIQYYNGEERAKGNILERFSAQQFPDLHSELNLSSLELGDSALYFCASSVVRTTNTGELFFGEGSRLTVL.

The genes are TRBV9 and TRBJ2-1, with TRBD2 matching over 7 bases. CDR1 and CDR2 from the germline V gene are SGDLS and YYNGEE. The CDR3 is 16 amino acids. The V and J ends lost 2 bases and 6 bases, in that order; junction bases with no gene match: 11. The CDR3, as DNA: TGTGCCAGCAGCGTTACAGGAAGCGGGGCCCCCAATGAGCAGTTCTTC. Translated, it gives CASSVTGSGAPNEQFF.

J is TRBJ1-6 and V is TRBV7-2; the D is unclear. V was cut by 1 base and J by 3 bases, with 7 bases left in between. There are 15 residues in the CDR3. CDR1 and CDR2 from the germline V gene are SGHTA and FQGNSA. CDR3 nucleotide sequence: TGTGCCAGCAGCTTAGGGGCAGTCTATAATTCACCCCTCCACTTT. This gives the protein CASSLGAVYNSPLHF.

The V gene is TRBV5-4, the J gene TRBJ1-5, with D maybe TRBD1 (5 bases). Germline V gene data show CDR1 as SGHNT and CDR2 as YYREEE (reference sequence). The CDR3 totals 14 residues. V shed 3 bases and J shed 1 base, with 8 bases lying between them. For the CDR3, the DNA is TGTGCCAGCAGCTCCCAGGGAAGCAATCAGCCCCAGCATTTT. Translating it yields CASSSQGSNQPQHF.

The chain couples TRBV7-9 to TRBJ1-5; D is unclear. CDR1 is SEHNR and CDR2 is FQNEAQ in the germline V gene (reference sequence). Trimming stripped 3 bases from V and 3 bases from J, with 6 bases between. CDR3 length equals 13 residues. CDR3 residues: CASSFGLNQPQHF. CDR3 sequence (DNA): TGTGCCAGCAGCTTTGGCCTCAATCAGCCCCAGCATTTT.